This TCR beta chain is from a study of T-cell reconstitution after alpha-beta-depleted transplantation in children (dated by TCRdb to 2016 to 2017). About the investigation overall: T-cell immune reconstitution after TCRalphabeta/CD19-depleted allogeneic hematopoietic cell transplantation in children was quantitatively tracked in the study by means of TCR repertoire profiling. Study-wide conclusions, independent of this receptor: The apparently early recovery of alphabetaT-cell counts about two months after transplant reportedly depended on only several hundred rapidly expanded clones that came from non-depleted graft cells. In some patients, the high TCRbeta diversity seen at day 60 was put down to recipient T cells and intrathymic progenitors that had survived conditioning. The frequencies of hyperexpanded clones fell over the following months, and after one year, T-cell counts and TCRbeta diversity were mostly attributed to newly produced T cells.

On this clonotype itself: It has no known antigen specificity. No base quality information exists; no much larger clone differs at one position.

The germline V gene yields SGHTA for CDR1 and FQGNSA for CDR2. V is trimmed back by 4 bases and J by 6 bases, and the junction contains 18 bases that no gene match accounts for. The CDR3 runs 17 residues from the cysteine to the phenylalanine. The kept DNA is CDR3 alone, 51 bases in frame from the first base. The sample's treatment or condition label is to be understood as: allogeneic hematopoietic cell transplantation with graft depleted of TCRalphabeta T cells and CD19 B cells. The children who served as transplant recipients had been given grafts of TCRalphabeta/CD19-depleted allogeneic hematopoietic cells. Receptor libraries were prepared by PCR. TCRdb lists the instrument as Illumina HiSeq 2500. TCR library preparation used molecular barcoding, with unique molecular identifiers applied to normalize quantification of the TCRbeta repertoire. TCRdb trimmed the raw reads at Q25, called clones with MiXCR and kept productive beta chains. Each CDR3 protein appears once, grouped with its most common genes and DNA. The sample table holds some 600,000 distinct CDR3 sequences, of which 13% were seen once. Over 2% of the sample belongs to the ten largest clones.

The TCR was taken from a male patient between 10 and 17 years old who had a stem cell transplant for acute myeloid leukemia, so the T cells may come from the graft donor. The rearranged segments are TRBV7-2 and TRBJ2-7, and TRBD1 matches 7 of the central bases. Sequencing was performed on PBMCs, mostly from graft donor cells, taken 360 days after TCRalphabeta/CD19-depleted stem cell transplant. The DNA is TGTGCCAGCAGCTCGTGGGGGCCACAGGGGCTAATCCGCGAGCAGTACTTC. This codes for CASSSWGPQGLIREQYF.